What follows is one T cell receptor beta chain and its context. TCRdb re-called the RT-PCR reads with MiXCR, one entry per CDR3 protein. This table has approximately 720,000 distinct CDR3 sequences, approximately 15% appearing once. CDR3 length: 15 amino acids. The V and J ends lost 4 bases and 5 bases, in that order; junction bases with no gene match: 4. Per germline, CDR1 SGHTA and CDR2 FQGNSA. The chain links TRBV7-2 to TRBJ2-5; 13 bases line up with TRBD2. The receptor's source is a female donor in good health, serving as a healthy control. Sequencing input: memory CD4+ T cells from blood. The CDR3 nucleotides are TGTGCCAGCAGCTGGCCGGGACTAGCGGGGGAGACCCAGTACTTC. Translating gives CASSWPGLAGETQYF.